This T cell receptor (beta chain) stems from a study of blood T cell repertoires in COVID-19. For the study at large: Specimens from acute and convalescent COVID-19 originated in the United States, Italy and Spain.

Only in-frame clones appear in the TCRdb table, and some are missing; sequencing was by immunoSEQ multiplex PCR. The sample records some 30,000 clones, 75% to 90% being singletons. Germline CDR1 LGHDT, CDR2 YNNKEL (reference sequence). Deletions cut 3 bases from V and 2 bases from J, with 4 bases between. This CDR3 has 12 residues. Input material: peripheral blood. V and J are TRBV3-1 (or the pseudogene TRBV3-2) and TRBJ1-1, with D unclear. The receptor's source is a human donor with acute or convalescent COVID-19. The donor label of this sample is uncertain. The chain's CDR3 is CASSQANTEAFF. CDR3 nucleotides: TGTGCCAGCAGCCAGGCAAACACTGAAGCTTTCTTT.